This T cell receptor beta chain originates from a study of T cell changes during pregnancy in multiple sclerosis. Here immunoSEQ multiplex PCR was the method, and the copy in TCRdb shows in-frame clones only, minus some. The sample yields some 41,000 clones, 88% seen once. The sample was CD8+ T cells from peripheral blood mononuclear cells, taken in the first trimester of pregnancy. This receptor was taken from a female donor with multiple sclerosis, enrolled in a pregnancy study.

Here the CDR3 reads CASSQLAEGYNEQFF. CDR3 coding DNA: TGTGCCAGCAGTCAACTAGCTGAGGGCTACAATGAGCAGTTCTTC. This rearrangement joins TRBV6-4 to TRBJ2-1, with TRBD2 as a possible D gene (6 bases). The ends were cut back, 5 bases at V and 3 bases at J, with 14 bases in the middle. The CDR3 loop spans 15 amino acids. Germline CDR1 MRHNA, CDR2 SNTAGT.